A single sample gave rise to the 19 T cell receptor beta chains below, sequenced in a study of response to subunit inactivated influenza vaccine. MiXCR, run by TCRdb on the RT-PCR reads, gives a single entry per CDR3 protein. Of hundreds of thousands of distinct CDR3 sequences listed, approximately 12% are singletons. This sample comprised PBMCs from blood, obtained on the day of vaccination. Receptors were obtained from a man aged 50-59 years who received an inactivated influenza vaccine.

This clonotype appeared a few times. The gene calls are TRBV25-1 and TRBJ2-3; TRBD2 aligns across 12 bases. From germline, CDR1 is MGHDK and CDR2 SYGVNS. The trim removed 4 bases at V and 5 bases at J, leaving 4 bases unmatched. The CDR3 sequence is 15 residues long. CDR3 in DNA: TGTGCCAGCAGTGCGCGGACTAGCGGGGAAGATACGCAGTATTTT. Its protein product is CASSARTSGEDTQYF. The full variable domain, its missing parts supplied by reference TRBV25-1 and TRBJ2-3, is EADIYQTPRYLVIGTGKKITLECSQTMGHDKMYWYQQDPGMELHLIHYSYGVNSTEKGDLSSESTVSRIRTEHFPLTLESARPSHTSQYLCASSARTSGEDTQYFGPGTRLTVL.

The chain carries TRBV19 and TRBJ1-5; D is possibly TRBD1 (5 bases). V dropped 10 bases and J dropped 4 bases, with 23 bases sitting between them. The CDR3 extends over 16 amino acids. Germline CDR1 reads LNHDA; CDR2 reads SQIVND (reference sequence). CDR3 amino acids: CATSEGVRVWNQPQHF. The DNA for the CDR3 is TGTGCCACCAGTGAAGGGGTCAGGGTTTGGAATCAGCCCCAGCATTTT.

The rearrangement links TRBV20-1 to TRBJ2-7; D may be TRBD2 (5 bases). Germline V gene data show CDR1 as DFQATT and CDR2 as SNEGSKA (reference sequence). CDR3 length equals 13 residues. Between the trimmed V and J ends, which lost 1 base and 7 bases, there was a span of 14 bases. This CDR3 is CSARGVHRGEQYF. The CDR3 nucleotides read TGCAGTGCTAGAGGCGTCCACAGAGGGGAGCAGTACTTC.

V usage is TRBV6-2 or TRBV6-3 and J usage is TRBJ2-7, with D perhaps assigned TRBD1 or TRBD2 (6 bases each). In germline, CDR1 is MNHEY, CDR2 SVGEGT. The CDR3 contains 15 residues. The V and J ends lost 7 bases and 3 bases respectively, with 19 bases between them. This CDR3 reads CASTEGGGPYYEQYF. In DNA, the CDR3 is TGTGCCAGCACCGAAGGGGGAGGACCATACTACGAGCAGTACTTC.

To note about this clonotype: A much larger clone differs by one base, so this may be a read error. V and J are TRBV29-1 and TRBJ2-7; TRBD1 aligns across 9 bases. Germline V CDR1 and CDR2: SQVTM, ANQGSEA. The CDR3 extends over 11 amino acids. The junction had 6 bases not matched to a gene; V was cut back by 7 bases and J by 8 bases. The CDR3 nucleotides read TGCAGCGCTGGGACAGGGTTTAAGCAGTACTTC. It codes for CSAGTGFKQYF.

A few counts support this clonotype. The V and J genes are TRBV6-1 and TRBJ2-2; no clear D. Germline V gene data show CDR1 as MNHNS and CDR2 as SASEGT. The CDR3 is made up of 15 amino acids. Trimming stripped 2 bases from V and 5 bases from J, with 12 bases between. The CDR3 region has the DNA TGTGCCAGCAGTGAAACTCGACACCTTACCGGGGAGCTGTTTTTT. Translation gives CASSETRHLTGELFF.

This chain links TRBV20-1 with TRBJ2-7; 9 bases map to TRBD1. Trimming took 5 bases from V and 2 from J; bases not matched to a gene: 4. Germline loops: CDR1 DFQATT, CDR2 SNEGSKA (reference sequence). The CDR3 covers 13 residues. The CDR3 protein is CSAYGQGTYEQYF. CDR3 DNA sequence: TGCAGTGCTTATGGACAGGGGACCTACGAGCAGTACTTC.

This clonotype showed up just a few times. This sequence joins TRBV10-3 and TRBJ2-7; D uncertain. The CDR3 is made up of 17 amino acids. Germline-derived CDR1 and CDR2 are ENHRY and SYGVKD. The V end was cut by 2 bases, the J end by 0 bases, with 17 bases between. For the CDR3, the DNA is TGTGCCATCAGTGAGGGCCTTGGGCTGTTCAACTCCTACGAGCAGTACTTC. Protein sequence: CAISEGLGLFNSYEQYF.

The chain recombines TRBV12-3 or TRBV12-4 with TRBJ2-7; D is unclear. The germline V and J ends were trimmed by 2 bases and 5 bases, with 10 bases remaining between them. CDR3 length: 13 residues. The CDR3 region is CASSLRSVNEQYF. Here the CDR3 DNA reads TGTGCCAGCAGTTTACGGTCGGTTAACGAGCAGTACTTC.

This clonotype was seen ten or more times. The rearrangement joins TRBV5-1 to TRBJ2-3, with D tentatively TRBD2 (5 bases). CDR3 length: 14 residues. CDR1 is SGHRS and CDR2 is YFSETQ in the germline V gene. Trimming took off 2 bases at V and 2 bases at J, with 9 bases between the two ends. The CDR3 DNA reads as TGCGCCAGCAGCTTAGCGGTACCCACAGATACGCAGTATTTT. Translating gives CASSLAVPTDTQYF.

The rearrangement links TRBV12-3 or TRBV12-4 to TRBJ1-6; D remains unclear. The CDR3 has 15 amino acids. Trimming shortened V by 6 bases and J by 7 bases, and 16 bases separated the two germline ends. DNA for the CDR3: TGTGCCAGCAGGTTGCGACAAAGCTTAAATTCACCCCTCCACTTT. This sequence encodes CASRLRQSLNSPLHF.

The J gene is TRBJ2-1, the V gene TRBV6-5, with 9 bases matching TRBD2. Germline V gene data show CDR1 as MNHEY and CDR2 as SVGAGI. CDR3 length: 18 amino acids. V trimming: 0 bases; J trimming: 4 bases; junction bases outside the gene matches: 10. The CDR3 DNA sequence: TGTGCCAGCAGTTACTCGGCTGCTAGCGGGGCTAGTTACAATGAGCAGTTCTTC. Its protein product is CASSYSAASGASYNEQFF.

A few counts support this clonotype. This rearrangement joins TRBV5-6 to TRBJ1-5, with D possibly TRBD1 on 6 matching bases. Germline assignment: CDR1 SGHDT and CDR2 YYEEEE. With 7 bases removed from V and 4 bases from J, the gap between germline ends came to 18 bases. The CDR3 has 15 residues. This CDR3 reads CASQNWGLNNQPQHF. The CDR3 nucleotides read TGTGCCAGCCAAAATTGGGGGCTGAATAATCAGCCCCAGCATTTT.

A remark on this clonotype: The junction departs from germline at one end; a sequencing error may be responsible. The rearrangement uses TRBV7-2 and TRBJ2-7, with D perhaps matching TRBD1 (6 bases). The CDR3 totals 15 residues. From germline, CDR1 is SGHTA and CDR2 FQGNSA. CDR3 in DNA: TGTGCCAGCAGTCAAATCGCCAGGGGAACCTACGAGCAGTATTTC. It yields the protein CASSQIARGTYEQYF.

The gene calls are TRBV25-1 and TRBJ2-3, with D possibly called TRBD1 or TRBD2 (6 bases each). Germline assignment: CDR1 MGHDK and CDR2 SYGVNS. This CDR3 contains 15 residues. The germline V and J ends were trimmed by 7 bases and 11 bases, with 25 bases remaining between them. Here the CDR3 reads CASTPSGGHGFGQYF. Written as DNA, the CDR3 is TGTGCCAGCACCCCCTCCGGGGGACACGGTTTCGGGCAGTATTTT. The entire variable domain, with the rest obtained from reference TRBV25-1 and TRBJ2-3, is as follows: EADIYQTPRYLVIGTGKKITLECSQTMGHDKMYWYQQDPGMELHLIHYSYGVNSTEKGDLSSESTVSRIRTEHFPLTLESARPSHTSQYLCASTPSGGHGFGQYFGPGTRLTVL.

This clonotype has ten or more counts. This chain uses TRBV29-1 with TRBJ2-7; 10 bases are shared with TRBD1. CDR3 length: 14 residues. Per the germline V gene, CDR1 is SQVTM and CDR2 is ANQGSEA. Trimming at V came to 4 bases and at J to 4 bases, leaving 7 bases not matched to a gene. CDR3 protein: CSVAGTGAIYEQYF. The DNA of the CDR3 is TGCAGCGTTGCCGGGACAGGGGCGATATACGAGCAGTACTTC.

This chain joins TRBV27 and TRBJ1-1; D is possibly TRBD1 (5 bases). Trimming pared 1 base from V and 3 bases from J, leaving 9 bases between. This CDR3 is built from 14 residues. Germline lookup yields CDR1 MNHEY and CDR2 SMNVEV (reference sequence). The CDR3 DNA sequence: TGTGCCAGCAGTTTATGGGGGGGTGACACTGAAGCTTTCTTT. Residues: CASSLWGGDTEAFF.

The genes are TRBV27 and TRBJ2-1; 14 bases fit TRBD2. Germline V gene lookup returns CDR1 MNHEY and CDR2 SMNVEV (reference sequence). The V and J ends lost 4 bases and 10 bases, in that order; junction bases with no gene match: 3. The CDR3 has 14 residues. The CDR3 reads CASSSGTSGREQFF. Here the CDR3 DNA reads TGTGCCAGCAGTTCCGGGACTAGCGGGAGAGAGCAGTTCTTC.

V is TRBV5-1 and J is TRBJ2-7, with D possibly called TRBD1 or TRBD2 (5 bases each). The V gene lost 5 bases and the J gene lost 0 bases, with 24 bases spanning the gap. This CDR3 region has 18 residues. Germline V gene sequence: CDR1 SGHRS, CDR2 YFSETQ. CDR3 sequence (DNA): TGCGCCAGCAGACCGGGACCGGGGAAGATGATAAGCTCCTACGAGCAGTACTTC. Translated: CASRPGPGKMISSYEQYF.